One T cell receptor (beta chain) is described in this entry. There are a few counts of this clone. Base qualities are not at hand, and no much larger clone is one base apart. The data stem from a study of blood T cell repertoires in acute mononucleosis (dated by TCRdb to about 2020). As for the study more broadly: Acute-phase samples, representing the primary response, were taken within 2 weeks of symptom onset. During acute infection, about 2% and 1% of blood CD8 T cells were made up of mean YVL-BR-specific and GLC-BM-specific cells, respectively. The mean EBV load in blood was approximately 4 log10 genome copies per million B cells during acute infection, compared with about 2.6 at convalescence.

The CDR3 measures 13 amino acids from cysteine to phenylalanine. Only the CDR3 DNA is retained, 39 bases long and in frame from the first base. Unmatched junction bases come to 2, with V trimmed by 6 bases and J by 1 base. Taken from the germline V gene, the CDR1 and CDR2 loops are MNHEY and SVGAGI. The time point label corresponds to: acute infectious mononucleosis, at clinical presentation within 2 weeks of symptom onset (visit 1). CD8 T cell responses to two immunodominant EBV epitopes, BRLF1 109 (YVL-BR) and BMLF1 280 (GLC-BM), were tracked in the study over primary infection. Primary EBV infection was indicated by a positive serum heterophile antibody test and EBV viral capsid antigen-specific IgM. Total CD8 T cells were first enriched from PBMCs by magnetic positive selection (MACS). Live CD3+ CD8+ tetramer+ cells were sorted on a FACSAria III to over 85% purity. Cell sorting used a PE-conjugated tetramer carrying the BRLF1 109-117 peptide. TCR repertoires of EBV epitope-specific CD8 T cells were deep-sequenced directly ex vivo after tetramer sorting, at acute infection and at convalescence. A few people aged roughly 18 to 29 with clinical acute infectious mononucleosis and laboratory evidence of primary EBV infection were used as donors. Heparinized peripheral blood was drawn at clinical presentation with mononucleosis symptoms and was drawn again about 6 months later. Ficoll-Paque density gradient centrifugation was used to isolate PBMCs.

For TCR profiling, total RNA from at least 8,000 sorted tetramer+ CD8 T cells was reverse transcribed into cDNA. PCR with primers that anneal to V and J regions amplified CDR3 regions and added unique molecular identifiers to track templates. TCRalpha and TCRbeta chains were profiled using the immunoSEQ platform, including its sequencing and error-correction standards. The published analysis was carried out like this. Clonal copy numbers were corrected for sequencing and PCR errors, and CDR3s were defined per IMGT conventions. Analysis was restricted to productive rearrangements and performed with immunoSEQ Analyzer versions 2.0 and 3.0, while gene-pairing frequencies underwent further processing in Microsoft Excel. Circos plots were used to visualize V-J pairings, and MEME together with a custom motifSearch program was used to find CDR3 motifs. The OLGA algorithm was used to calculate the probability of generation of TCR sequences. Clonotypes seen at both visits were called persistent; those seen only acutely were nonpersistent; those seen only at convalescence were de novo. Any amino acid clonotype used by more than one donor was defined as a public TCR. This immuneACCESS table, as held by TCRdb, lists in-frame sequences with V and J called but not all clones. Of the missing ones, under half trace to an unresolved V gene in checked studies; the others have no known cause. V and J calls and clone size are given by that table; D and trimming were obtained from the DNA. The sample table holds under 9,500 clones, of which less than 30% were seen once. The ten largest account for 25% to 30% of the sample.

Study-wide findings and limitations: The cohort comprised only a few donors, so group averages rested on very few individuals. Only 8.5% to 9.5% of unique acute clonotypes persisted into convalescence, yet these made up most of the response; new diverse de novo clonotypes seemingly replaced the rest. Because only a fraction of each donor's blood was analyzed, sampling error might partly account for the low clonotype overlap between the acute and convalescent samples. For BRLF1 (YVL-BR), TCRalpha CDR3 motifs played a dominant role and TCRbeta a minimal role in TCR repertoire selection.

Here the sequenced sample was EBV YVL epitope tetramer+ CD8+ T cells sorted from PBMCs, taken during acute infectious mononucleosis. Reading the label with the study, this specimen's cell subset or site is: CD8 T cells binding a tetramer with EBV BRLF1 109-117 peptide (YVL-BR). The clonotype comes from a woman in her late teens or twenties with infectious mononucleosis caused by EBV. The chain is assembled from TRBV6-5 and TRBJ2-5; 7 middle bases align to TRBD1. At the DNA level, the sequence is TGTGCCAGCAGGCGACAGGGCCAAGAGACCCAGTACTTC. It encodes CASRRQGQETQYF.